The entry below gives a single TCR beta chain sequence along with its context. Unmatched junction bases numbered 7, after V lost 3 bases and J lost 6 bases. The CDR3 contains 15 residues. From germline, CDR1 is LGHNA and CDR2 YSLEER. Time point denoted: pretreatment peripheral blood. Patients presented with locally advanced or metastatic urothelial carcinoma. Profiling relied on immunoSEQ multiplex PCR, and the TCRdb table lists in-frame clones only, not all of them. The table has over 75,000 clones, approximately 87% seen once. This sample is drawn from a study of PD-L1 blockade in urothelial cancer. The receptor was derived from a man in his 60s with urothelial cancer. The material was PBMCs, obtained around atezolizumab (anti-PD-L1) treatment. The chain employs TRBV4-3 and TRBJ1-4, with 7 bases that match TRBD1. The CDR3 DNA reads TGCGCCAGCAGCCACGGAACAGGGGATGATGAAAAACTGTTTTTT. Protein: CASSHGTGDDEKLFF.